What follows is one TCR beta chain and its context. The CDR3 runs to 15 residues. Looked up from germline, CDR1 is LGHDT and CDR2 is YNNKEL (reference sequence). Trimming left V 2 bases short and J 6 bases short, with 14 bases between. This record belongs to a study of response to subunit inactivated influenza vaccine. TCRdb re-derived calls from the RT-PCR reads in MiXCR, one entry per CDR3 protein. The table includes 500,000 to 600,000 distinct CDR3 sequences, 15% to 20% detected once. This sequence originates from a man aged 45 to 70 who received an inactivated influenza vaccine. The chain joins TRBV3-1 to TRBJ2-1; possible D gene TRBD2, 5 bases. Sequenced here: CD4+ T cells sorted from PBMCs, sampled around 2 years after vaccination. As DNA, the CDR3 is TGTGCCAGCAGCCAATACGGGATCAGTGGCAATGAGCAGTTCTTC. Protein sequence: CASSQYGISGNEQFF.